Sequencing of this T cell receptor (beta chain) was carried out in a study of blood T cell repertoires in COVID-19. Across the study: Spain, Italy and the United States supplied samples that represented acute and convalescent COVID-19.

The table came from immunoSEQ multiplex PCR; TCRdb's copy has only in-frame clones and leaves some out. Of 110,000 or so clones listed, approximately 87% were seen once; the top ten hold approximately 2.3%. CDR3 length: 12 amino acids. In germline, CDR1 is SEHNR, CDR2 FQNEAQ (reference sequence). V was shortened by 3 bases and J by 6 bases, with 6 bases between the two germline ends. The sequenced sample was peripheral blood. The V gene is TRBV7-9, the J gene TRBJ1-5; D ambiguous. The sequence derives from a woman in her forties or fifties with acute or convalescent COVID-19. Written as DNA, the CDR3 is TGTGCCAGCAGCTTTGCACTTCAGCCCCAGCATTTT. Amino acid sequence: CASSFALQPQHF.